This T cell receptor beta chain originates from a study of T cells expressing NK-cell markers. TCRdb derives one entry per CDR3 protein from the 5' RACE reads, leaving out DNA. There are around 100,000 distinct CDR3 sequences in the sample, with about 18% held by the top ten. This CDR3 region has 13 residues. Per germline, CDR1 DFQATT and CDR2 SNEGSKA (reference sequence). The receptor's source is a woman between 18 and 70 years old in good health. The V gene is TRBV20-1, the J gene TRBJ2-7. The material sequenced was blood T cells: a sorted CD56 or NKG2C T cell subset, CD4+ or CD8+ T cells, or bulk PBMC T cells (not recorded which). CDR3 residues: CSARGWGTYEQYF.